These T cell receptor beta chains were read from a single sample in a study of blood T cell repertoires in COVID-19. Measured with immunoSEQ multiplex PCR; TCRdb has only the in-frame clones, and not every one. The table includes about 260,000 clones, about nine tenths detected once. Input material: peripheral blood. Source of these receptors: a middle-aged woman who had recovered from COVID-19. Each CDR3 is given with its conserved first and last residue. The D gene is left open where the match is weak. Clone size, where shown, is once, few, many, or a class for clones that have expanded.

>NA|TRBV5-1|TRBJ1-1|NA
TGCGCCAGCAGCTTGGCTGGGGCCAACACTGAAGCTTTCTTT
CASSLAGANTEAFF
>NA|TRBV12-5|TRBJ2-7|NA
TGTGCTAGTGGTTTGGTACCAGGGGTGGGGGAGCAGTACTTC
CASGLVPGVGEQYF
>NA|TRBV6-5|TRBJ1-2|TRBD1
TGTGCCTCAGGGACAGGATATGGCTACACCTTC
CASGTGYGYTF
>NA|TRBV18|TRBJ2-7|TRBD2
TGTGCCAGCTCACCGATGACTAGCGGGCTCTCCTACGAGCAGTACTTC
CASSPMTSGLSYEQYF
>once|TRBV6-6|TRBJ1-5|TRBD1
TGTGCCAGCAGCCGACTACCTACCTCGGACAGGGGGAATCAGCCCCAGCATTTT
CASSRLPTSDRGNQPQHF
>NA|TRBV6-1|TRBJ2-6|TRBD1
TGTGCCAGCAGTGGACAGGGCGCCCGTGTACGGGCCAACGTCCTGACTTTC
CASSGQGARVRANVLTF
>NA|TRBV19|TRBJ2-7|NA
TGTGCCAGTACCCCCGGGCAGGGGCTCTCCTACGAGCAGTACTTC
CASTPGQGLSYEQYF
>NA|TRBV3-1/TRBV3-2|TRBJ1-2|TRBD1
TGTGCCAGCAGCATTCCCGGGACAGGGAGCCCTAAGGATGGCTACACCTTC
CASSIPGTGSPKDGYTF
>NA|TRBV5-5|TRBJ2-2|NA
TGTGCCAGCAGCTTGGCAGGGGATAGGCCCGGGGAGCTGTTTTTT
CASSLAGDRPGELFF
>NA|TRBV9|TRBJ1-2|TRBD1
TGTGCCAGCAGTACGCGGACAGGCGGGGAAGGCTACACCTTC
CASSTRTGGEGYTF
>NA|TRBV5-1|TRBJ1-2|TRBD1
TGCGCCAGCAGCCTCGGACAGGGGGGGCCTAACTATGGCTACACCTTC
CASSLGQGGPNYGYTF
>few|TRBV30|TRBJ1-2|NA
TGTGCCTGGAGTCAGGGGACACTTAACTATGGCTACACCTTC
CAWSQGTLNYGYTF
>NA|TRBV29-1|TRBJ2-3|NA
TGCAGTGCTGACTACAGCACAGATACGCAGTATTTT
CSADYSTDTQYF
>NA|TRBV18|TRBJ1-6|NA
TGTGCCAGCTCACAACACCAATTTGATTCACCCCTCCACTTT
CASSQHQFDSPLHF
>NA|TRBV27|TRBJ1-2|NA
TGTGCCAGCACAGGGGCAGGGGAAGGAGAGGGCTACACCTTC
CASTGAGEGEGYTF
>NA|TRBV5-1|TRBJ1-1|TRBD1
TGCGCCAGCAGCTTGGAGACAGGGGGCGTGACTGAAGCTTTCTTT
CASSLETGGVTEAFF
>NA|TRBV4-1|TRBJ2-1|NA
TGCGCCAGCAGCCGCGGGGACGAATACAATGAGCAGTTCTTC
CASSRGDEYNEQFF
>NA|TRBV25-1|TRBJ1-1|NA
TGTGCCAGCAGTGAATCGGTGAACACTGAAGCTTTCTTT
CASSESVNTEAFF
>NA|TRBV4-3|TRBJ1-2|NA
TGCGCCAGCAGCCAAGGTTGGGGAGAAGCTAACTATGGCTACACCTTC
CASSQGWGEANYGYTF
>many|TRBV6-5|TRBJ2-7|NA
TGTGCCAGCAGTCAACTCGGGACAATCTACGAGCAGTACTTC
CASSQLGTIYEQYF
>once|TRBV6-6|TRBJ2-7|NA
TGTGCCAGCAGTAAACCGGGACACAACTACGAGCAGTACTTC
CASSKPGHNYEQYF
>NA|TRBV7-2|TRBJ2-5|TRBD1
TGTGCCAGCAGCTCCGTGTTTGACAGGGGCTTAGAGACCCAGTACTTC
CASSSVFDRGLETQYF
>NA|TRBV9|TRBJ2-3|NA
TGTGCCAGCAGCTGGGGGCCTCCAGATACGCAGTATTTT
CASSWGPPDTQYF
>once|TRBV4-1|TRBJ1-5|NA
TGCGCCAGCAGCCAACTCCTGACAGCAAATAGCAATCAGCCCCAGCATTTT
CASSQLLTANSNQPQHF
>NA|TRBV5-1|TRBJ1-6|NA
TGCGCCAGCAGCCCCGGTCCTACCTATAATTCACCCCTCCACTTT
CASSPGPTYNSPLHF
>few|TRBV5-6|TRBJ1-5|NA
TGTGCCAGCAGCCTCCAGGGGCCCTACAATAGCAATCAGCCCCAGCATTTT
CASSLQGPYNSNQPQHF
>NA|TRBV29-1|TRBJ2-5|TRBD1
TGCAGCGTTGAAACGGGGGTGGGAACAGGGGGAGAGACCCAGTACTTC
CSVETGVGTGGETQYF
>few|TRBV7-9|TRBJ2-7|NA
TGTGCCAGCAGCTTAGCGGATGGGGGCGGCTACGAGCAGTACTTC
CASSLADGGGYEQYF
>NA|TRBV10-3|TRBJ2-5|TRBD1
TGTGCCATCAGTGAGTTTGGGACAGGGGCAGAGACCCAGTACTTC
CAISEFGTGAETQYF
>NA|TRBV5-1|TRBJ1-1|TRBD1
TGCGCCAGCAGTCGAGACCCGACAGGGGTCAACACTGAAGCTTTCTTT
CASSRDPTGVNTEAFF
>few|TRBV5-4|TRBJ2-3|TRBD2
TGTGCCAGCAGCTTGGGGCTAGCGGGGGGAGGTACGCAGTATTTT
CASSLGLAGGGTQYF
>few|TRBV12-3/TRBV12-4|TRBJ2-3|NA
TGTGCCAGCACCCCCCCTAGCACAGATACGCAGTATTTT
CASTPPSTDTQYF
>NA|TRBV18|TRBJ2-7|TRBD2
TGTGCCAGCTCACCACCGCGACTAGCGGGGGGCGAGCAGTACTTC
CASSPPRLAGGEQYF
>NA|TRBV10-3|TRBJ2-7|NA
TGTGCCATCACTAAGGGGCTAGGGTCCGAGCAGTACTTC
CAITKGLGSEQYF
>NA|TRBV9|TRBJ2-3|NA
TGTGCCAGCAGCGTAGATACGGACCCGAGGGGGGATACGCAGTATTTT
CASSVDTDPRGDTQYF
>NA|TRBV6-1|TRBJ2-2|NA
TGTGCCAGCAGTGAGAGACAGCTTAGCGAGCTGTTTTTT
CASSERQLSELFF
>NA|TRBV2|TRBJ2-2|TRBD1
TGTGCCAGCAATCAACAGGGGGCGCAGACCGGGGAGCTGTTTTTT
CASNQQGAQTGELFF
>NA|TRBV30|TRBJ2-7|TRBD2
TGTGCCTGGGGGGCTAGCGGGGTCTCCTACGAGCAGTACTTC
CAWGASGVSYEQYF
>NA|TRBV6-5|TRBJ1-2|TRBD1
TGTGCCAGCAGTCCCCGGGGACAGGGGGGCTATGGCTACACCTTC
CASSPRGQGGYGYTF
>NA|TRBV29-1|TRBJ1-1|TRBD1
TGCAGCGTTGAAACGGGACAGGGGAACACTGAAGCTTTCTTT
CSVETGQGNTEAFF
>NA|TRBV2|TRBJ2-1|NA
TGTGCCAGCAGTCCAGGGGCTCGGCCCTACAATGAGCAGTTCTTC
CASSPGARPYNEQFF
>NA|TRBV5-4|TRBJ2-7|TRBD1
TGTGCCAGCAGCGGTGACAGGGGGCGCATCGACGAGCAGTACTTC
CASSGDRGRIDEQYF
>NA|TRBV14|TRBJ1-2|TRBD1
TGTGCCACCGGGACAGGGGTTGGCTACACCTTC
CATGTGVGYTF
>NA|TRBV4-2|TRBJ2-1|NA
TGTGCCAGCAGCCAAGATCATAGGGGGGGAAAGGAGCAGTTCTTC
CASSQDHRGGKEQFF
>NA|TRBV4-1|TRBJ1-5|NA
TGCGCCAGCAGCCAAGGGTTAGTTCAGCCCCAGCATTTT
CASSQGLVQPQHF
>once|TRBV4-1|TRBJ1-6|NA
TGCGCCAGCAGCCAAGAGAAGGGGAGGGGTAATTCACCCCTCCACTTT
CASSQEKGRGNSPLHF
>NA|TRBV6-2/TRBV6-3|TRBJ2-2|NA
TGTGCCAGCAGTTACGCGGGGACTCTCTACACCGGGGAGCTGTTTTTT
CASSYAGTLYTGELFF
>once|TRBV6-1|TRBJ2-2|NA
TGTGCCAGCAGTGAAATTGGTCTCTGGAGCGGGGAGCTGTTTTTT
CASSEIGLWSGELFF